This TCR beta chain was retrieved from a study of cytomegalovirus exposure and HLA in healthy donors. Study in general: The Caucasian-associated ancestry cluster held under 90% of roughly 370 genotyped donors.

Healthy bone marrow donors made up the donor group. The CDR3 is 18 residues long. Trimming removed 4 bases from V and 1 base from J; junction bases left unmatched: 10. CDR1 LNHNV and CDR2 YYDKDF come from the germline V gene (reference sequence). Broader study findings: Presence/absence analyses rested on an assumption that sequencing depth was roughly uniform across donors. Specificity for CMV antigens was confirmed in vitro for three of the CMV-associated chains.

With respect to this clone: Its antigen is as yet unknown.

PCR used 60 Vbeta primers and 13 Jbeta primers. Assay: immunoSEQ multiplex PCR; the TCRdb copy retains only in-frame clones and omits some. The sample consists of roughly 140,000 clones, around 79% of them appearing once. This receptor was taken from a man between 35 and 55 years old in good health and CMV-seropositive. V usage is TRBV15 and J usage is TRBJ2-2; 9 positions match TRBD2. Sequencing used PBMCs. CDR3: CATSINSGSFRNTGELFF. The CDR3 DNA sequence: TGTGCCACCAGCATTAATAGCGGGAGCTTCAGGAACACCGGGGAGCTGTTTTTT.